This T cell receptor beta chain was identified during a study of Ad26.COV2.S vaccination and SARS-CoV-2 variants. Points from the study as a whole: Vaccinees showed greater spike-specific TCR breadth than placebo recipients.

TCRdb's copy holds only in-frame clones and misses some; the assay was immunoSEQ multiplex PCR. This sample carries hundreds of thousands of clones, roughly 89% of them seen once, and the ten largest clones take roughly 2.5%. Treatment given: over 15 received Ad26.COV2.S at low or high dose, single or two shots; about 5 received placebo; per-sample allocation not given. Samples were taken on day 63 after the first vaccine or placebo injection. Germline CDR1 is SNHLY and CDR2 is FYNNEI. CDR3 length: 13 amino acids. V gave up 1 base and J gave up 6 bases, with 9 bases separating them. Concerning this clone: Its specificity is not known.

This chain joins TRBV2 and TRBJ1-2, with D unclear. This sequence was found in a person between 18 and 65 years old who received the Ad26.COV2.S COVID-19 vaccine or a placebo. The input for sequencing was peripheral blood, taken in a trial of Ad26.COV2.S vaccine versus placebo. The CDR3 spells CASSEVDLNGYTF. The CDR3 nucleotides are TGTGCCAGCAGTGAAGTGGACCTAAATGGCTACACCTTC.